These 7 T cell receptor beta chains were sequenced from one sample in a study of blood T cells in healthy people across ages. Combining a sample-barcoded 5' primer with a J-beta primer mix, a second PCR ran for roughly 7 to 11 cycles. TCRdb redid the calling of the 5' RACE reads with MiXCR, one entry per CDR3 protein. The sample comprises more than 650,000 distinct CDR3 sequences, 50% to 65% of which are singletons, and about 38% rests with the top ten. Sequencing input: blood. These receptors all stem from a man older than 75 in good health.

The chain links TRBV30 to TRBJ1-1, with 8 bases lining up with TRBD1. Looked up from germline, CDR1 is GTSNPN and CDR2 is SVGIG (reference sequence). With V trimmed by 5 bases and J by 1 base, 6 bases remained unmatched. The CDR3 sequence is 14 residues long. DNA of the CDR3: TGTGCCTGGTCGACCGGGACAGGGAACACTGAAGCTTTCTTT. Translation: CAWSTGTGNTEAFF. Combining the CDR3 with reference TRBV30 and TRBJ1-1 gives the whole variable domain SQTIHQWPATLVQPVGSPLSLECTVEGTSNPNLYWYRQAAGRGLQLLFYSVGIGQISSEVPQNLSASRPQDRQFILSSKKLLLSDSGFYLCAWSTGTGNTEAFFGQGTRLTVV.

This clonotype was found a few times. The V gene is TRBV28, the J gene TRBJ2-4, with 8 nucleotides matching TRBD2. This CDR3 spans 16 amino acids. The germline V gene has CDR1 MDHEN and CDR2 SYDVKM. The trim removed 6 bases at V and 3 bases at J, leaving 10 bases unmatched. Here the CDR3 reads CASRPPGGVGKNIQYF. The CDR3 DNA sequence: TGTGCCAGCAGGCCACCCGGGGGGGTGGGCAAAAACATTCAGTACTTC.

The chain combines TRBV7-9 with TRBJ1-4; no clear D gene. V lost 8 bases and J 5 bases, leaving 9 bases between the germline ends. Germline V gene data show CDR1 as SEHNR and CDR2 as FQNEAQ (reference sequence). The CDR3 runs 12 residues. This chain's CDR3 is CASGHTNEKLFF. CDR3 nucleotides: TGTGCCAGCGGCCACACAAATGAAAAACTGTTTTTT.

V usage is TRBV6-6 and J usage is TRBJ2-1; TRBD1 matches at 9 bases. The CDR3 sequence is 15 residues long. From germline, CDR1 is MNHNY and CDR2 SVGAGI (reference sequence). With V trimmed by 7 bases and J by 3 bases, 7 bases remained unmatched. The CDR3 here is CASNKGQGFYNEQFF. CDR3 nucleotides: TGTGCCAGCAATAAGGGACAGGGCTTCTACAATGAGCAGTTCTTC.

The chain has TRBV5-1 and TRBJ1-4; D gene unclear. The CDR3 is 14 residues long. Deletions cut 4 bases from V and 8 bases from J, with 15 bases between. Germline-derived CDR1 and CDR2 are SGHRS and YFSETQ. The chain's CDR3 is CASSHVGGEEKLFF. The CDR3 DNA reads TGCGCCAGCAGCCACGTGGGCGGAGAGGAAAAACTGTTTTTT.

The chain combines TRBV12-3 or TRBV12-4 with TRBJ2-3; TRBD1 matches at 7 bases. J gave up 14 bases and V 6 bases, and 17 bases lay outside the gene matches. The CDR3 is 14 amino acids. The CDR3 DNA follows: TGTGCCAGCAGGTCAGGGACAGAGTACAGAGACGCGTATTTT. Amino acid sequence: CASRSGTEYRDAYF.

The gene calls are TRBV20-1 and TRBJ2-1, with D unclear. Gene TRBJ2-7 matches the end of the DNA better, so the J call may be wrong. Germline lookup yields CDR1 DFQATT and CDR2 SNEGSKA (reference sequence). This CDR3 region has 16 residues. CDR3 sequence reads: CSARDGGRSSYNEQYF. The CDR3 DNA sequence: TGCAGTGCTAGAGATGGCGGAAGGAGCTCCTACAATGAGCAGTACTTC.